One and the same sample provided the 16 T cell receptor beta chains below, sequenced in a study of cytomegalovirus exposure and HLA in healthy donors. The PCR was carried out with 60 Vbeta primers and 13 Jbeta primers. Repertoires were generated with immunoSEQ multiplex PCR, while TCRdb's copy carries only in-frame clones and drops some. The data show roughly 190,000 clones, with roughly four fifths seen just once and 3.1% held by the top ten. Input material: PBMCs. The receptors originated from a woman in her twenties or thirties in good health and CMV-seropositive.

V gene TRBV28 combines with J gene TRBJ1-2; TRBD1 matches 8 bases. This CDR3 has 16 residues. V lost 6 bases to trimming and J lost 8 bases; unmatched junction nucleotides: 17. CDR1 is MDHEN and CDR2 is SYDVKM in the germline V gene. As DNA, the CDR3 is TGTGCCAGCAGCCTAGGTAGGGACAGGCTAGTGCGGGGCTACACCTTC. Amino acids: CASSLGRDRLVRGYTF.

The CDR3 sequence is CASSGIQVRDYGYTF. CDR3 nucleotide sequence: TGTGCCAGCAGCGGCATACAGGTTCGGGACTATGGCTACACCTTC. V and J are TRBV5-4 and TRBJ1-2, with a possible D match to TRBD1 (5 bases). Trimming cost V 4 bases and J 3 bases, with 16 bases left between them. The CDR3 is 15 amino acids. The germline V gene encodes CDR1 SGHNT and CDR2 YYREEE (reference sequence).

The rearrangement links TRBV23-1 to TRBJ1-5; unclear D gene. TRBV23-1 is an open reading frame whose function is uncertain. This CDR3 has 15 amino acids. Trimming pared 2 bases from V and 2 bases from J, leaving 10 bases between. The CDR3 DNA reads TGCGCCAGCAGTCAAGGCCGGGGAGGCAATCAGCCCCAGCATTTT. Translated, it gives CASSQGRGGNQPQHF.

This clone is a singleton in its sample. J is TRBJ1-2 and V is TRBV6-5; D might be TRBD1 (6 bases). Germline V gene lookup returns CDR1 MNHEY and CDR2 SVGAGI. Trimming left V 4 bases short and J 6 bases short, with 12 bases between. There are 13 residues in the CDR3. CDR3 sequence (DNA): TGTGCCAGCAGTTCAGGGGAAAGCGATGGCTACACCTTC. It encodes CASSSGESDGYTF.

A few counts support this clone. The chain uses TRBV19 and TRBJ1-2, with unresolved D. The germline V gene has CDR1 LNHDA and CDR2 SQIVND (reference sequence). The CDR3 runs 16 residues. Trimming stripped 6 bases from V and 7 bases from J, with 24 bases between. As DNA, the CDR3 is TGTGCCAGTAGCGAGATGACTAGGACGGCCCCCTTTGGCTACACCTTC. Amino acid sequence: CASSEMTRTAPFGYTF.

The chain joins TRBV5-1 to TRBJ2-1; no definite D call. Trimming removed 4 bases at V and 6 bases at J, with 8 bases between. This CDR3 comprises 12 residues. In germline, CDR1 is SGHRS, CDR2 YFSETQ. The CDR3 region has the DNA TGCGCCAGCAGCCTTCTACCCAATGAGCAGTTCTTC. Encoded protein: CASSLLPNEQFF.

The chain is built from TRBV28 and TRBJ2-7; no reliable D call. This CDR3 has 14 amino acids. Germline V CDR1 and CDR2: MDHEN, SYDVKM. The V gene lost 8 bases and the J gene lost 7 bases, with 21 bases spanning the gap. The CDR3 loop is CASSGDSSLEEQYF. CDR3 sequence (DNA): TGTGCCAGCTCCGGAGACTCCTCTTTGGAAGAGCAGTACTTC.

The chain joins TRBV5-8 to TRBJ1-1; the match to TRBD1 covers 9 bases. Germline values: CDR1 SGHTS, CDR2 YDEGEE. CDR3 size: 16 residues. The J segment lost 0 bases and the V segment lost 5 bases, leaving 8 bases of the junction unmatched. The CDR3 loop reads CASSSRTGDMNTEAFF. For the CDR3, the DNA is TGTGCCAGCAGTTCCCGGACAGGGGACATGAACACTGAAGCTTTCTTT.

This clone turned up a few times. This chain links TRBV15 with TRBJ2-7, with 7 positions matching TRBD2. Trimming removed 0 bases from V and 5 bases from J; junction bases left unmatched: 4. Germline lookup yields CDR1 LNHNV and CDR2 YYDKDF (reference sequence). The CDR3 contains 14 residues. The CDR3 loop reads CATSREAGVDEQYF. CDR3 nucleotide sequence: TGTGCCACCAGCAGAGAGGCGGGAGTAGACGAGCAGTACTTC.

This clone turned up a few times. Other DNA sequences within the sample encode an identical CDR3. The chain links TRBV9 to TRBJ2-3; no definite D call. The CDR3 has 12 residues. V was pared by 0 bases and J by 4 bases, with 3 bases between. The V gene's germline CDR1 is SGDLS and CDR2 YYNGEE. This chain's CDR3 is CASSVAADTQYF. CDR3 nucleotides: TGTGCCAGCAGCGTAGCGGCAGATACGCAGTATTTT.

V usage is TRBV9 and J usage is TRBJ2-7; D gene uncertain. Germline CDR1 is SGDLS and CDR2 is YYNGEE. V lost 0 bases, J lost 6 bases, and 16 bases lay in between. There are 15 residues in the CDR3. CDR3 region: CASSVDGGVSSEQYF. The CDR3 region has the DNA TGTGCCAGCAGCGTAGATGGCGGAGTAAGCTCCGAGCAGTACTTC.

V usage is TRBV6-1 and J usage is TRBJ2-1; a possible D gene is TRBD2 (6 bases). The CDR3 consists of 12 residues. V was clipped by 6 bases and J by 9 bases, with 12 bases between them. Germline CDR1 reads MNHNS; CDR2 reads SASEGT. CDR3 sequence (DNA): TGTGCCAGCAGAGCCGCGGGGAGTGAGCAGTTCTTC. It yields the protein CASRAAGSEQFF.

The rearrangement uses TRBV7-6 and TRBJ2-5, with D perhaps TRBD1 (6 bases). The better agreement between TRBJ2-7 and the DNA end casts doubt on the J call. Germline assignment: CDR1 SGHVS and CDR2 FNYEAQ. The CDR3 is made up of 14 amino acids. Here the CDR3 reads CATQRDILSYEQYF. DNA for the CDR3: TGTGCCACCCAAAGGGACATCTTATCCTACGAGCAGTACTTC.

V and J are TRBV5-8 and TRBJ2-3, with D possibly being TRBD2 (6 bases). V was shortened by 4 bases and J by 2 bases, with 11 bases between the two germline ends. Germline CDR1 is SGHTS and CDR2 is YDEGEE. The CDR3 is made up of 14 amino acids. The CDR3 bases are TGTGCCAGCAGCGGGGGGACTGTCACAGATACGCAGTATTTT. This encodes CASSGGTVTDTQYF.

This chain links TRBV19 with TRBJ2-1; the D gene is possibly TRBD2 (6 bases). This CDR3 is built from 15 residues. V gave up 3 bases and J gave up 4 bases, with 13 bases separating them. Germline V gives CDR1 LNHDA, CDR2 SQIVND (reference sequence). The CDR3 spells CASSIGSLRYNEQFF. The DNA of the CDR3 is TGTGCCAGTAGTATCGGGAGTTTAAGGTACAATGAGCAGTTCTTC.

In this sample, this clone turned up once. The CDR3 DNA is TGTGCCAGCGGAGACGAACCTGACAGGGATGGCTACACCTTC. It encodes CASGDEPDRDGYTF. V gene TRBV28 combines with J gene TRBJ1-2; 7 nucleotides align to TRBD1. The CDR3 consists of 14 residues. Germline V lookup: CDR1 MDHEN, CDR2 SYDVKM. J was trimmed by 6 bases and V by 8 bases; bases with no gene match: 12.